In its sample, the clone carrying this T cell receptor beta chain was seen once. Germline loops: CDR1 SEHNR, CDR2 FQNEAQ (reference sequence). Trimming stripped 6 bases from V and 4 bases from J, with 13 bases between. This CDR3 is built from 14 residues. This entry is derived from a study of OX40 agonist ivuxolimab in advanced cancers. Clones were sequenced by immunoSEQ multiplex PCR, and TCRdb holds only the in-frame ones, with some missing. The sample includes 70,000 to 85,000 clones, about 92% seen only once; the top ten take around 5.1%. The sequenced sample was CD4+ or CD8+ T cells sorted from blood, obtained in a trial of the OX40 agonist ivuxolimab. This TCR was sampled from an adult with an advanced solid tumor such as melanoma, head and neck, liver or kidney cancer. The chain is built from TRBV7-9 and TRBJ1-3; possible D gene TRBD1, 6 bases. In nucleotides, the CDR3 is TGTGCCAGCAGGGGGGGCTCCTCGGGAAACACCATATATTTT. Protein sequence: CASRGGSSGNTIYF.